Shown below are 13 T cell receptor beta chains from a single sample sequenced in a study of beta chain features in type 1 diabetes (dated by TCRdb to the late 2010s). Libraries came from the immunoSEQ multiplex PCR assay. The entire amount of isolated RNA was reverse transcribed using the High Capacity cDNA Reverse Transcription Kit, so the sequenced TCRB transcripts were expressed ones. In TCRdb, the immuneACCESS table is reduced to in-frame sequences with V and J assigned. These tables do not hold every clone; where another copy was compared, an unresolved V gene accounts for under half, and the others remain unexplained. The table for this sample lists hundreds of thousands of clones; around 30% of them were counted only once. Of the sample, 0.06% to 0.07% falls within the top ten clones. The sample taken for sequencing was naive CD4+ T cells from blood. According to the study, the label for this sample's cell subset or site signals: true naive CD4+ T cells. The receptors derive from a man younger than 35 in good health.

This chain uses TRBV4-2 with TRBJ1-1, with a weak D call TRBD1 (5 bases). Germline V lookup: CDR1 LGHNA, CDR2 YNFKEQ. The V end was cut by 0 bases, the J end by 8 bases, with 13 bases between. The CDR3 sequence is 14 residues long. This CDR3 is CASSQDRSGTEAFF. The DNA of the CDR3 is TGTGCCAGCAGCCAAGATCGGTCGGGGACCGAAGCTTTCTTT.

In DNA form, the CDR3 reads TGTGCCAGCAGCCGAGGGGGGTCAAACACAGATACGCAGTATTTT. Its protein product is CASSRGGSNTDTQYF. This chain uses TRBV4-2 with TRBJ2-3; D may be TRBD1 or TRBD2 (6 bases each). This CDR3 region has 15 residues. The V end was cut by 4 bases, the J end by 2 bases, with 13 bases between. CDR1 is LGHNA and CDR2 is YNFKEQ in the germline V gene.

This clone was found a few times. The chain carries TRBV29-1 and TRBJ1-1; 8 bases align to TRBD1. The CDR3 spans 12 residues. Germline values: CDR1 SQVTM, CDR2 ANQGSEA. The V gene end was trimmed by 3 bases and the J gene end by 6 bases; junction bases not matched to a gene: 3. In DNA form, the CDR3 reads TGCAGCGTTGACAGGGGGCGAGCTGAAGCTTTCTTT. Its translation is CSVDRGRAEAFF. Full variable domain (rest looked up from reference TRBV29-1 and TRBJ1-1): SAVISQKPSRDICQRGTSLTIQCQVDSQVTMMFWYRQQPGQSLTLIATANQGSEATYESGFVIDKFPISRPNLTFSTLTVSNMSPEDSSIYLCSVDRGRAEAFFGQGTRLTVV.

This clone is a singleton in its sample. Additional DNA sequences in this sample encode the identical CDR3. The CDR3 sequence is CASSPSGSSYEQYF. The CDR3 DNA is TGTGCCAGCAGCCCTAGTGGCAGCTCCTACGAGCAGTACTTC. This chain links TRBV7-2 with TRBJ2-7, with D unresolved. The CDR3 runs to 14 residues. The germline V gene has CDR1 SGHTA and CDR2 FQGNSA. V was trimmed by 5 bases and J by 0 bases, leaving 11 bases between them.

This clone showed up just a few times. The chain links TRBV30 to TRBJ1-2; 7 bases line up with TRBD1. With 4 bases clipped from V and 7 bases from J, the junction kept 6 bases outside the gene matches. This CDR3 has 12 residues. Looked up from germline, CDR1 is GTSNPN and CDR2 is SVGIG (reference sequence). CDR3 bases: TGTGCCTGGACTGGGACAGTCGGTGGCTACACCTTC. Translated: CAWTGTVGGYTF. Using reference TRBV30 and TRBJ1-2 for the parts outside the CDR3, the full variable domain is SQTIHQWPATLVQPVGSPLSLECTVEGTSNPNLYWYRQAAGRGLQLLFYSVGIGQISSEVPQNLSASRPQDRQFILSSKKLLLSDSGFYLCAWTGTVGGYTFGSGTRLTVV.

V gene TRBV7-3 combines with J gene TRBJ2-1; 12 nucleotides align to TRBD1. Unmatched junction bases numbered 4, after V lost 3 bases and J lost 10 bases. From germline, CDR1 is SGHTA and CDR2 FQGTGA. The CDR3 is 14 residues long. The CDR3 sequence is CASSLGTGGGEQFF. The DNA for the CDR3 is TGTGCCAGCAGCTTGGGGACAGGGGGCGGAGAGCAGTTCTTC.

This clone turned up a few times. V usage is TRBV9 and J usage is TRBJ2-7, with unresolved D. V shed 0 bases and J shed 2 bases, with 18 bases lying between them. CDR3 length: 17 residues. CDR1 is SGDLS, CDR2 YYNGEE, per germline. The CDR3 loop is CASSVEEKWQNTYEQYF. CDR3 nucleotide sequence: TGTGCCAGCAGCGTAGAGGAAAAGTGGCAGAATACCTACGAGCAGTACTTC.

This clone was detected only a few times. This chain links TRBV10-3 with TRBJ1-1; tentative D call: TRBD1 (5 bases). Germline-derived CDR1 and CDR2 are ENHRY and SYGVKD. The V end was cut by 5 bases, the J end by 0 bases, with 10 bases between. This CDR3 is built from 14 residues. DNA of the CDR3: TGTGCCATCAGTACGGGGGGTTTGAACACTGAAGCTTTCTTT. This translates into CAISTGGLNTEAFF.

This clone was recorded once. V and J are TRBV6-5 and TRBJ2-1; D uncertain. Germline-derived CDR1 and CDR2 are MNHEY and SVGAGI. This CDR3 is built from 13 residues. With 6 bases removed from V and 0 bases from J, the gap between germline ends came to 6 bases. The CDR3 DNA sequence: TGTGCCAGCAGGTCGAGCTCCTACAATGAGCAGTTCTTC. Its protein product is CASRSSSYNEQFF.

The chain is built from TRBV19 and TRBJ2-1; D may correspond to TRBD1 or TRBD2 (5 bases each). The CDR3 loop spans 13 amino acids. V lost 7 bases to trimming and J lost 7 bases, with 14 bases between them. Looked up from germline, CDR1 is LNHDA and CDR2 is SQIVND (reference sequence). The CDR3 DNA follows: TGTGCCAGTACTGAGAGGGGTGGTAATGAGCAGTTCTTC. Amino acid sequence: CASTERGGNEQFF.

This chain connects TRBV5-4 to TRBJ2-7; maybe TRBD2 (5 bases). Trimming removed 3 bases at V and 2 bases at J, with 9 bases between. The CDR3 spans 13 residues. Germline V gene sequence: CDR1 SGHNT, CDR2 YYREEE (reference sequence). This CDR3 reads CASSSQTTYEQYF. In nucleotides, the CDR3 is TGTGCCAGCAGCTCCCAGACTACCTACGAGCAGTACTTC.

This chain uses TRBV29-1 with TRBJ2-3; 7 nucleotides match TRBD2. Germline CDR1 SQVTM, CDR2 ANQGSEA. The V segment lost 5 bases and the J segment 8 bases; nucleotides outside the gene matches: 1. The CDR3 totals 10 residues. CDR3: CSVREVTQYF. The CDR3 DNA reads as TGCAGCGTTCGGGAGGTTACGCAGTATTTT.

This clone showed up just a few times. J is TRBJ2-2 and V is TRBV15, with D perhaps matching TRBD2 (5 bases). Per germline, CDR1 LNHNV and CDR2 YYDKDF (reference sequence). The CDR3 spans 13 residues. V lost 0 bases, J lost 6 bases, and 5 bases lay in between. The CDR3 sequence: CATSRDGAGELFF. The CDR3 DNA reads as TGTGCCACCAGCAGAGACGGGGCCGGGGAGCTGTTTTTT.